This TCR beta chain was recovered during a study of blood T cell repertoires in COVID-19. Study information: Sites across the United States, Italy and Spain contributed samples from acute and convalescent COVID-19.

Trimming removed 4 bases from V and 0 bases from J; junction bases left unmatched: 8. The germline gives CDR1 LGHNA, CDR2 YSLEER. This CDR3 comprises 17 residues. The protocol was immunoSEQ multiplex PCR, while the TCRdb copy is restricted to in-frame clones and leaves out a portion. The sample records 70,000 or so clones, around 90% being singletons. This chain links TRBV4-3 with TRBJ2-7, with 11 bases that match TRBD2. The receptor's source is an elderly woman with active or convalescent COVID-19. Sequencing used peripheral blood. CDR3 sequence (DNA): TGCGCCAGCAGCCGGGCTAGCGGGGGGATAGTCTCCTACGAGCAGTACTTC. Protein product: CASSRASGGIVSYEQYF.